The source of this T cell receptor beta chain is a study of blood T cell repertoires in COVID-19. The CDR3 consists of 15 residues. The V and J ends lost 0 bases and 9 bases respectively, with 17 bases between them. Germline assignment: CDR1 MNHEY and CDR2 SMNVEV (reference sequence). Libraries were prepared by immunoSEQ multiplex PCR; TCRdb keeps only in-frame clonotypes and omits some of them. The repertoire has 200,000 to 250,000 clones, around four fifths of them found once; the top ten carry around 9%. The TCR sequence derives from a man between 40 and 49 years old who had recovered from COVID-19. The material sequenced was PBMCs or T cells enriched from blood (not recorded which). V is TRBV27 and J is TRBJ1-2, with D perhaps TRBD1 (5 bases). Here the CDR3 DNA reads TGTGCCAGCAGTTTATCGACATTCTCAGGGCTGAGCTACACCTTC. Protein sequence: CASSLSTFSGLSYTF.